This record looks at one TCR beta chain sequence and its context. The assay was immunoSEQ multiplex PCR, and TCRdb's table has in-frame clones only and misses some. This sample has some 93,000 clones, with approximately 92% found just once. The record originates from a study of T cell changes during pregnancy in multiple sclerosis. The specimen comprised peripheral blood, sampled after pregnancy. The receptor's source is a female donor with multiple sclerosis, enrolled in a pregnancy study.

This CDR3 reads CASSLGTGSNYGYTF. The CDR3 region has the DNA TGTGCCAGCAGCCTTGGGACAGGGAGCAACTATGGCTACACCTTC. This sequence joins TRBV7-8 and TRBJ1-2, with 9 positions matching TRBD1. J gave up 2 bases and V 5 bases, and 6 bases lay outside the gene matches. The germline V gene encodes CDR1 SGHVS and CDR2 FQNEAQ. The CDR3 consists of 15 residues.